A single sample gave rise to the 21 T cell receptor beta chains below, sequenced in a study of shared clonotypes between healthy human individuals. Sequenced by immunoSEQ multiplex PCR; TCRdb stores in-frame clones only, minus some. The table includes 2 million to 2.5 million clones, 85% to 95% detected once. Sequencing was done on a sample of naive CD4+ T cells from PBMCs. Subset denoted: CD45RA+ positively selected. These receptor sequences come from a man between 18 and 29 years old in good health. Some clones in this sample may be carry-over from other donors' samples.

The V and J genes are TRBV18 and TRBJ1-1; D gene unclear. Germline V gene lookup returns CDR1 KGHSH and CDR2 LQKENI. This CDR3 has 15 amino acids. The V gene lost 1 base and the J gene lost 3 bases, with 12 bases spanning the gap. CDR3 in amino acids: CASSPRWAWDTEAFF. CDR3 DNA: TGTGCCAGCTCACCACGGTGGGCCTGGGACACTGAAGCTTTCTTT.

Points on this clone: Additional DNA sequences in this sample encode the identical CDR3. The J gene is TRBJ2-3, the V gene TRBV2, with 10 bases aligning to TRBD1. In germline, CDR1 is SNHLY, CDR2 FYNNEI. The junction had 1 base not matched to a gene; V was cut back by 4 bases and J by 3 bases. The CDR3 extends over 14 amino acids. The CDR3: CASSGDRGTDTQYF. CDR3 DNA sequence: TGTGCCAGCAGTGGGGACAGGGGAACAGATACGCAGTATTTT.

This clone was seen only once. Other DNA sequences in the sample encode the same CDR3. This chain uses TRBV7-2 with TRBJ1-4; the D gene is possibly TRBD1 (5 bases). The V and J ends lost 1 base and 5 bases respectively, with 5 bases between them. The CDR3 runs 13 residues. CDR1 is SGHTA and CDR2 is FQGNSA in the germline V gene. The CDR3 loop is CASSLDRNEKLFF. The CDR3 DNA reads TGTGCCAGCAGCTTAGACAGGAATGAAAAACTGTTTTTT. The full variable domain, rest sourced from reference TRBV7-2 and TRBJ1-4, is GAGVSQSPSNKVTEKGKDVELRCDPISGHTALYWYRQSLGQGLEFLIYFQGNSAPDKSGLPSDRFSAERTGGSVSTLTIQRTQQEDSAVYLCASSLDRNEKLFFGSGTQLSVL.

The rearrangement uses TRBV7-3 and TRBJ2-2; D is tentatively TRBD1 or TRBD2 (6 bases each). The CDR3 runs 16 residues. Per the germline V gene, CDR1 is SGHTA and CDR2 is FQGTGA. Trimming removed 8 bases at V and 0 bases at J, with 16 bases between. CDR3 sequence: CASGQQGGANTGELFF. The CDR3 DNA is TGTGCCAGCGGACAACAGGGAGGCGCGAACACCGGGGAGCTGTTTTTT.

The rearrangement links TRBV6-5 to TRBJ1-2; possibly TRBD1 for D (5 bases). This CDR3 comprises 13 residues. V was cut by 2 bases and J by 4 bases, with 8 bases left in between. Germline V gives CDR1 MNHEY, CDR2 SVGAGI. The CDR3 DNA reads as TGTGCCAGCAGTTACGAGGGACTCTATGGCTACACCTTC. As protein: CASSYEGLYGYTF.

This chain links TRBV14 with TRBJ2-7; 7 nucleotides align to TRBD2. The V gene end was trimmed by 6 bases and the J gene end by 6 bases; junction bases not matched to a gene: 14. CDR3 length: 15 amino acids. CDR1 is SGHDN and CDR2 is FVKESK in the germline V gene. This CDR3 reads CASSSRDYPGSEQYF. In DNA, the CDR3 is TGTGCCAGCAGTAGCCGGGACTACCCAGGTAGCGAGCAGTACTTC.

J is TRBJ2-2 and V is TRBV29-1; tentative D call: TRBD2 (5 bases). Germline CDR1 and CDR2: SQVTM and ANQGSEA. The CDR3 is 14 amino acids. V shed 4 bases and J shed 5 bases, with 14 bases lying between them. The CDR3 nucleotides are TGCAGCGTTGGCCGGGAATTGTTGACCGGGGAGCTGTTTTTT. Its translation: CSVGRELLTGELFF.

The CDR3 region is CASSQEGLAATDTQYF. The CDR3 bases are TGTGCCAGCAGCCAAGAGGGACTAGCGGCCACAGATACGCAGTATTTT. The chain links TRBV4-2 to TRBJ2-3; 11 nucleotides line up with TRBD2. The germline CDR1 and CDR2 sequences are LGHNA and YNFKEQ. The CDR3 totals 16 residues. Trimming took 0 bases from V and 2 from J; bases not matched to a gene: 1.

The chain has TRBV18 and TRBJ2-7; D is uncertain. This CDR3 is built from 13 residues. In germline, CDR1 is KGHSH, CDR2 LQKENI. Trimming took off 2 bases at V and 6 bases at J, with 11 bases between the two ends. CDR3 loop: CASSPDLLGEQYF. DNA for the CDR3: TGTGCCAGCTCACCAGATTTGTTGGGCGAGCAGTACTTC.

This chain links TRBV6-1 with TRBJ1-4; no reliable D call. With 1 base removed from V and 6 bases from J, the gap between germline ends came to 12 bases. The CDR3 length is 15 residues. In germline, CDR1 is MNHNS, CDR2 SASEGT. CDR3 sequence (DNA): TGTGCCAGCAGTGAAGTCTTCCGGCGGGATGAAAAACTGTTTTTT. It encodes CASSEVFRRDEKLFF.

The chain is built from TRBV30 and TRBJ1-1; D ambiguous. The CDR3 runs to 11 residues. CDR1 and CDR2 (germline): GTSNPN, SVGIG (reference sequence). The V end was cut by 8 bases, the J end by 1 base, with 8 bases between. This CDR3 is CAGARNTEAFF. Here the CDR3 DNA reads TGTGCCGGAGCTAGGAACACTGAAGCTTTCTTT.

V is TRBV28 and J is TRBJ1-2; TRBD1 is a possible D gene (5 bases). This CDR3 comprises 15 residues. CDR1 is MDHEN and CDR2 is SYDVKM in the germline V gene. V shed 2 bases and J shed 7 bases, with 17 bases lying between them. The CDR3 coding sequence is TGTGCCAGCAGTTTAGCCGGGACGGGAAGACGTGGCTACACCTTC. Its protein product is CASSLAGTGRRGYTF.

This clone was detected once. The chain is built from TRBV28 and TRBJ2-5, with D tentatively TRBD1 (5 bases). The CDR3 runs 14 residues. Germline V gene data show CDR1 as MDHEN and CDR2 as SYDVKM. The germline V and J ends were trimmed by 1 base and 5 bases, with 11 bases remaining between them. The CDR3 sequence is CASSLFQGGETQYF. In nucleotides, the CDR3 is TGTGCCAGCAGTTTATTCCAGGGTGGGGAGACCCAGTACTTC.

This sequence joins TRBV7-8 and TRBJ2-1; D unresolved. Germline V gives CDR1 SGHVS, CDR2 FQNEAQ. The germline V and J ends were trimmed by 6 bases and 8 bases, with 11 bases remaining between them. This CDR3 is 12 amino acids long. CDR3 sequence reads: CASRAMGDEQFF. As DNA, the CDR3 is TGTGCCAGCAGAGCAATGGGTGATGAGCAGTTCTTC.

On this clone itself: This sample also contains other DNA sequences that code for the same CDR3. The V gene is TRBV28, the J gene TRBJ2-7, with D possibly called TRBD1 or TRBD2 (5 bases each). The CDR3 sequence is 13 residues long. V was trimmed by 5 bases and J by 7 bases, leaving 15 bases between them. In germline, CDR1 is MDHEN, CDR2 SYDVKM. CDR3 sequence: CASSPPQGGEQYF. The CDR3, as DNA: TGTGCCAGCAGTCCCCCGCAGGGCGGGGAGCAGTACTTC.

The rearrangement joins TRBV6-1 to TRBJ2-1; D uncertain. The CDR3 has 14 residues. Germline V gene lookup returns CDR1 MNHNS and CDR2 SASEGT. Trimming left V 4 bases short and J 8 bases short, with 15 bases between. CDR3 protein: CASSVVTPSDEQFF. The DNA for the CDR3 is TGTGCCAGCAGTGTAGTGACGCCCTCGGATGAGCAGTTCTTC.

The chain carries TRBV28 and TRBJ2-7; D perhaps matches TRBD1 (6 bases). V lost 7 bases to trimming and J lost 6 bases, with 22 bases between them. Germline V gene lookup returns CDR1 MDHEN and CDR2 SYDVKM. This CDR3 is built from 15 residues. The CDR3 coding sequence is TGTGCCAGCACCACCGGACAGTTGAAGAGGAGCGAGCAGTACTTC. Protein sequence: CASTTGQLKRSEQYF.

V is TRBV28 and J is TRBJ1-3; tentative D call: TRBD1 (5 bases). V was clipped by 8 bases and J by 0 bases, with 11 bases between them. In germline, CDR1 is MDHEN, CDR2 SYDVKM. The CDR3 loop spans 14 amino acids. CDR3 nucleotide sequence: TGTGCCAGCGGGGACCTATTCTCTGGAAACACCATATATTTT. Translation: CASGDLFSGNTIYF.

The CDR3 sequence: CSAGREGGYTF. CDR3 nucleotide sequence: TGCAGTGCTGGCAGGGAGGGTGGCTACACCTTC. The gene calls are TRBV20-1 and TRBJ1-2; the D gene is possibly TRBD1 (5 bases). This CDR3 is built from 11 residues. In germline, CDR1 is DFQATT, CDR2 SNEGSKA (reference sequence). V dropped 5 bases and J dropped 7 bases, with 11 bases sitting between them.

The chain employs TRBV28 and TRBJ2-5, with D unclear. The CDR3 sequence is 15 residues long. Trimming pared 11 bases from V and 1 base from J, leaving 20 bases between. Germline V gene data show CDR1 as MDHEN and CDR2 as SYDVKM. CDR3 nucleotide sequence: TGTGCCTCTCTGGTGGGCGGAGATTCCCAAGAGACCCAGTACTTC. This codes for CASLVGGDSQETQYF.

V and J are TRBV4-3 and TRBJ2-3; 11 bases line up with TRBD2. CDR3 size: 18 residues. J was trimmed by 3 bases and V by 0 bases; bases with no gene match: 8. CDR1 is LGHNA, CDR2 YSLEER, per germline. The DNA of the CDR3 is TGCGCCAGCAGCCAAGATCTACTAGCGGGAGCAGGGACAGATACGCAGTATTTT. Encoded protein: CASSQDLLAGAGTDTQYF.